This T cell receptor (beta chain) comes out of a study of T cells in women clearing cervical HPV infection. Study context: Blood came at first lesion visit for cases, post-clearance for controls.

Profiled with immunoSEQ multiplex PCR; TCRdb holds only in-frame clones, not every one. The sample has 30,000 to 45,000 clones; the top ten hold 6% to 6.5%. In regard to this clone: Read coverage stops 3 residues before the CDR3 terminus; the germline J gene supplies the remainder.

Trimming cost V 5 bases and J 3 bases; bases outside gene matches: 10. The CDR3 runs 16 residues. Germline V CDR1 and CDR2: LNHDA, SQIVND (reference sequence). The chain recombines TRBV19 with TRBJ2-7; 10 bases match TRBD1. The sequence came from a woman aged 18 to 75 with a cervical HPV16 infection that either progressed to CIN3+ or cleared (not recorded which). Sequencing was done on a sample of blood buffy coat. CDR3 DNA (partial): TGTGCCAGTAGTTTTCTCCCGGGACAGGGGTTCTACGAG. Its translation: CASSFLPGQGFYE. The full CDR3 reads CASSFLPGQGFYEQYF.